What follows is one T cell receptor beta chain and its context. Its specificity is not known. Combining a sample-barcoded 5' primer with a J-beta primer mix, a second PCR ran for roughly 7 to 12 cycles. Sequencing recovered at least 3 million CDR3-containing paired-end reads from each sample. TCRdb re-derived calls from the 5' RACE reads in MiXCR, one entry per CDR3 protein. The top ten clones hold 15% to 20% of a sample with roughly 570,000 distinct CDR3 sequences, 25% to 30% of them seen once. These data come from a study of blood T cells in healthy people across ages. V was shortened by 4 bases and J by 5 bases, with 14 bases between the two germline ends. Germline V gives CDR1 LGHNA, CDR2 YSLEER. The CDR3 covers 14 residues. Study-level results: One million T cells yielded diversity estimates that were considered underestimates. Naive and antigen-experienced cells could not be conclusively compared, given unsorted PBMCs.

This receptor was obtained from a woman aged 65 to 85 in good health. The chain uses TRBV4-3 and TRBJ2-5; D may be TRBD1 (6 bases). The sample comprised blood. As DNA, the CDR3 is TGCGCCAGCAGCCGTCTCCAGGGGCTGGAGACCCAGTACTTC. It is translated as CASSRLQGLETQYF.